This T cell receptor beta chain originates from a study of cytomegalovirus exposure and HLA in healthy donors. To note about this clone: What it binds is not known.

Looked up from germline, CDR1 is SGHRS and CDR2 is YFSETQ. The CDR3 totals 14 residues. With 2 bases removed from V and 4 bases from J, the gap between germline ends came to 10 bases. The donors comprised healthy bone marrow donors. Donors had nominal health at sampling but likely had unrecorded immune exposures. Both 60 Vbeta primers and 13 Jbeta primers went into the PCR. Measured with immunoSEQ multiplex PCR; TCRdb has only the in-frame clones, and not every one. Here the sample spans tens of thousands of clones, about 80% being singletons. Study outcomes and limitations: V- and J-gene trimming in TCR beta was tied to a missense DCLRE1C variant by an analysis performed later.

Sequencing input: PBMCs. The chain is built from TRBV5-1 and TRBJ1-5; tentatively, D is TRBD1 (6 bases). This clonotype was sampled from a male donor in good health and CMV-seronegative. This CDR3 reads CASSFAGENQPQHF. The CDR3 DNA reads TGCGCCAGCAGCTTCGCAGGGGAAAATCAGCCCCAGCATTTT.